This T cell receptor beta chain was sequenced for a study of shared clonotypes between healthy human individuals. Overall study context: A few men and a couple of women, aged 18 to 49, were donors.

Assay: immunoSEQ multiplex PCR; the TCRdb copy retains only in-frame clones and omits some. The sample includes hundreds of thousands of clones, around 67% seen only once; the top ten take 10%. Trimming pared 1 base from V and 4 bases from J, leaving 5 bases between. The CDR3 sequence is 13 residues long. Germline CDR1 and CDR2: SEHNR and FQNEAQ (reference sequence). Turning to this clone: The sample has other DNA sequences that encode this CDR3 too.

The chain employs TRBV7-9 and TRBJ1-5; a possible D gene is TRBD1 (5 bases). The sample taken for sequencing was memory CD4+ T cells sorted from blood. The subset: CD45RA-negative fraction. This TCR derives from a man aged 25 to 40 in good health. CDR3 protein: CASSLGTNQPQHF. The CDR3 nucleotides are TGTGCCAGCAGCTTAGGGACAAATCAGCCCCAGCATTTT.